Each of the 8 T cell receptor beta chains below was sequenced from the same sample in a study of CD8+CD57+ T cells in acquired aplastic anemia. Genomic DNA served as template for TCR beta VDJ and CDR3 profiling. TCRdb fed the reads into MiXCR, producing one record per CDR3 protein. Of some 410,000 distinct CDR3 sequences listed, approximately 70% are singletons. The sequencing sample was made of sorted CD4+, CD8+, or CD8+CD57+ T cells (not recorded which) from PBMCs. These receptors originate from a human donor in good health, serving as a control.

This clonotype was observed once. Sequence at one end of the junction differs from germline and may be a read error. CDR3 in DNA: TGTGCCAGTAGCTTAGAATCCGCGGAGCTGTTTTTC. As protein: CASSLESAELFF. The genes are TRBV11-3 and TRBJ2-2; D unresolved. This CDR3 spans 12 amino acids. CDR1 and CDR2 from the germline V gene are SGHNT and YENEEA.

The V gene is TRBV5-1, the J gene TRBJ1-5, with D possibly TRBD1 on 5 matching bases. Trimming stripped 4 bases from V and 4 bases from J, with 15 bases between. Germline V gene lookup returns CDR1 SGHRS and CDR2 YFSETQ. This CDR3 has 15 residues. CDR3 sequence (DNA): TGCGCCAGCAGCCACGCGTGGGGGACGAATCAGCCCCAGCATTTT. Translation: CASSHAWGTNQPQHF.

The chain recombines TRBV10-3 with TRBJ1-2; weak D call: TRBD1 (5 bases). V was cut by 10 bases and J by 3 bases, with 9 bases left in between. The CDR3 contains 11 residues. Looked up from germline, CDR1 is ENHRY and CDR2 is SYGVKD. Here the CDR3 reads CATGADYGYTF. CDR3 nucleotides: TGTGCCACCGGGGCGGACTATGGCTACACCTTC.

A note on this clonotype: A much larger clone is a single base away; this may be a read error. The chain recombines TRBV18 with TRBJ2-7, with D possibly TRBD2 on 5 matching bases. Germline V gene data show CDR1 as KGHSH and CDR2 as LQKENI. This CDR3 contains 13 residues. This CDR3 is CAGSPGNVYEQYF. CDR3 in DNA: TGTGCCGGCTCACCCGGGAACGTCTACGAGCAGTACTTC.

This clonotype was recorded many times. The gene calls are TRBV6-1 and TRBJ1-2; 8 bases align to TRBD1. This CDR3 is 14 amino acids long. V lost 10 bases to trimming and J lost 4 bases; unmatched junction nucleotides: 11. Germline CDR1 is MNHNS and CDR2 is SASEGT. The CDR3 region is CATNSGQGGYGYTF. The CDR3 nucleotides are TGTGCCACCAACTCCGGACAGGGAGGCTATGGCTACACCTTC.

This clonotype has at least ten counts. V is TRBV7-3 and J is TRBJ2-1, with D perhaps being TRBD1 or TRBD2 (5 bases each). V was trimmed by 4 bases and J by 6 bases, leaving 13 bases between them. From germline, CDR1 is SGHTA and CDR2 FQGTGA. The CDR3 is 14 residues long. CDR3 loop: CASSSGPKSNEQFF. The CDR3 DNA reads TGTGCCAGCAGCTCGGGACCCAAAAGCAATGAGCAGTTCTTC.

Ten or more counts support this clonotype. The DNA for the CDR3 is TGTGCCAGCAATGGGGTCGGTTATGGCTACACCTTC. It encodes CASNGVGYGYTF. The chain is built from TRBV6-2 or TRBV6-3 and TRBJ1-2; D gene ambiguous. The CDR3 is made up of 12 amino acids. Trimming stripped 7 bases from V and 5 bases from J, with 11 bases between. Germline assignment: CDR1 MNHEY and CDR2 SVGEGT.

This clonotype was counted only a few times. This chain links TRBV2 with TRBJ1-2, with TRBD1 matching over 7 bases. Trimming cost V 6 bases and J 7 bases; bases outside gene matches: 11. The CDR3 length is 14 residues. The germline V gene encodes CDR1 SNHLY and CDR2 FYNNEI. The CDR3 loop reads CASSRQGRASGYTF. The CDR3 nucleotides are TGTGCCAGCAGCCGACAGGGACGAGCAAGTGGCTACACCTTC.